These 9 T cell receptor beta chains came from one sample sequenced in a study of low-dose radiotherapy and immunotherapy resistance in tumors. Priming of first-strand cDNA relied on TRAV- and TRBV-specific primers (covering alpha and beta chains). Over roughly 20 PCR cycles, TCRs were amplified from a constant-region primer and V-primer adapter. In TCRdb, the reads were re-called with MiXCR into one record per CDR3 protein. The sample shows roughly 18,000 distinct CDR3 sequences, around 67% of them seen only once. These receptors were collected from a human donor with advanced metastatic prostate, ovarian, gallbladder or colorectal cancer (not recorded which). This table probably holds off-target reads from a library built for another chain.

This clonotype has more than one count but fewer than ten. The chain couples TRBV3-1 to TRBJ1-5; D not certain. The CDR3 totals 13 residues. V lost 0 bases and J 12 bases, leaving 12 bases between the germline ends. Germline CDR1 and CDR2: LGHDT and YNNKEL (reference sequence). CDR3 nucleotide sequence: TGTGCCAGCAGCCAAGATCGAGGAGCCGTCCAGCATTTT. This codes for CASSQDRGAVQHF.

The chain couples TRBV6-5 to TRBJ2-7, with D perhaps TRBD1 or TRBD2 (6 bases each). V was pared by 6 bases and J by 5 bases, with 17 bases between. The CDR3 covers 14 residues. The V gene's germline CDR1 is MNHEY and CDR2 SVGAGI. In DNA, the CDR3 is TGTGCCAGCAGCCAACGGGGGCGGACCAACGAGCAGTACTTC. Its translation: CASSQRGRTNEQYF.

This clonotype has a handful of counts. The V and J genes are TRBV6-8 and TRBJ1-2, with 7 bases matching TRBD1. CDR3 length: 12 amino acids. Trimming cost V 7 bases and J 8 bases; bases outside gene matches: 7. Germline V gene data show CDR1 as MNHGY and CDR2 as SAAAGT. The CDR3 region is CASKTGVLGYTF. The CDR3 DNA reads TGTGCCAGCAAAACAGGGGTCCTAGGCTACACCTTC.

CDR3 sequence: CASSFTYEQYF. The DNA for the CDR3 is TGTGCCAGCAGTTTTACCTACGAGCAGTACTTC. The rearrangement links TRBV6-2 or TRBV6-3 to TRBJ2-7; D gene uncertain. The CDR3 sequence is 11 residues long. The V gene lost 4 bases and the J gene lost 2 bases, with 3 bases spanning the gap. The V gene's germline CDR1 is MNHEY and CDR2 SVGEGT.

This clonotype was observed a handful of times. The gene calls are TRBV6-2 or TRBV6-3 and TRBJ2-1, with 16 bases aligning to TRBD2. This CDR3 has 19 residues. The junction had 9 bases not matched to a gene; V was cut back by 6 bases and J by 1 base. CDR1 and CDR2 (germline): MNHEY, SVGEGT. CDR3 DNA: TGTGCCAGCAGCCTGAGGCCGGGACTAGCGGGAGGGTCCTACAATGAGCAGTTCTTC. Residues: CASSLRPGLAGGSYNEQFF.

V usage is TRBV5-6 and J usage is TRBJ1-5; D remains unclear. The V end lost 4 bases, the J end lost 0 bases, and 5 bases lay between the germline ends. The CDR3 runs 13 residues. Per germline, CDR1 SGHDT and CDR2 YYEEEE. The CDR3 nucleotides are TGTGCCAGCAGCGAATATAGCAATCAGCCCCAGCATTTT. Residues: CASSEYSNQPQHF.

This CDR3 reads CSVGRASGAFF. In DNA, the CDR3 is TGCAGCGTTGGCAGGGCGTCCGGAGCTTTCTTT. The chain couples TRBV29-1 to TRBJ1-1; D is perhaps TRBD1 (5 bases). This CDR3 has 11 amino acids. The V end lost 4 bases, the J end lost 10 bases, and 13 bases lay between the germline ends. From germline, CDR1 is SQVTM and CDR2 ANQGSEA. Filled out from reference TRBV29-1 and TRBJ1-1, the complete variable domain reads SAVISQKPSRDICQRGTSLTIQCQVDSQVTMMFWYRQQPGQSLTLIATANQGSEATYESGFVIDKFPISRPNLTFSTLTVSNMSPEDSSIYLCSVGRASGAFFGQGTRLTVV.

This chain links TRBV27 with TRBJ2-1, with D perhaps TRBD1 (5 bases). Germline V CDR1 and CDR2: MNHEY, SMNVEV (reference sequence). CDR3 length: 12 amino acids. The V end lost 2 bases, the J end lost 12 bases, and 11 bases lay between the germline ends. CDR3 in DNA: TGTGCCAGCAGTTTACAGGGAAAGGGGCAGTTCTTC. Its translation: CASSLQGKGQFF.

This chain uses TRBV12-5 with TRBJ1-3, with D possibly matching TRBD1 (6 bases). The CDR3 has 15 residues. Germline CDR1 is LGHNT and CDR2 is FRNRAP. Between the trimmed V and J ends, which lost 2 bases and 1 base, there was a span of 9 bases. This CDR3 is CASGLRQESGNTIYF. Written as DNA, the CDR3 is TGTGCTAGTGGTTTGCGACAGGAATCTGGAAACACCATATATTTT.